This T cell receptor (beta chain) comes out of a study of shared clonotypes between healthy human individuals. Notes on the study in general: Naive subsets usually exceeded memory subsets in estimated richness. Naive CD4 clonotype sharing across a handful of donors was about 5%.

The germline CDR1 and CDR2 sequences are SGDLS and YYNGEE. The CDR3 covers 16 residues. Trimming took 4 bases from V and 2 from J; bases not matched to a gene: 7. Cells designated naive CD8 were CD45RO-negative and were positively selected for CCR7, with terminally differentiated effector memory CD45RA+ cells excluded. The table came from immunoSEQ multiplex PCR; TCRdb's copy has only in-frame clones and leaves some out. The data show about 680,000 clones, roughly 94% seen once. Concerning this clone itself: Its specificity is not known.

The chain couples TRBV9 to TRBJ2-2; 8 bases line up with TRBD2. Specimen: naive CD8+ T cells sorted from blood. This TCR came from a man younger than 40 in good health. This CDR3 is CASSPEGLENTGELFF. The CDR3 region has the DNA TGTGCCAGCAGCCCGGAGGGACTAGAAAACACCGGGGAGCTGTTTTTT.